The sequence of this T cell receptor beta chain was determined in a study of T-cell reconstitution after alpha-beta-depleted transplantation in children. Study results and limitations: T cells produced anew were the main source of T-cell counts and diversity one year after transplant.

V lost 0 bases and J 1 base, leaving 13 bases between the germline ends. The CDR3 has 16 amino acids. CDR1 SGHRS and CDR2 YFSETQ come from the germline V gene. Preparation of the TCRbeta library used unique molecular identifiers. Via MiXCR, TCRdb re-called the PCR reads, giving one row per CDR3 protein. The sample records some 48,000 distinct CDR3 sequences, over 4.5% being singletons. This clonotype was counted at least ten times. Its antigen remains unknown. The genes are TRBV5-1 and TRBJ1-1, with unresolved D. This sample comprised PBMCs, mostly from graft donor cells, obtained 60 days after TCRalphabeta/CD19-depleted stem cell transplant. This TCR was recovered from a female patient aged 2 to 10 who had a stem cell transplant for aplastic anemia, so the T cells may come from the graft donor. The CDR3 loop is CASSLDPGSGNTEAFF. In DNA, the CDR3 is TGCGCCAGCAGCTTGGATCCAGGCTCCGGGAACACTGAAGCTTTCTTT. Drawing the rest from reference TRBV5-1 and TRBJ1-1, the complete variable domain is KAGVTQTPRYLIKTRGQQVTLSCSPISGHRSVSWYQQTPGQGLQFLFEYFSETQRNKGNFPGRFSGRQFSNSRSEMNVSTLELGDSALYLCASSLDPGSGNTEAFFGQGTRLTVV.